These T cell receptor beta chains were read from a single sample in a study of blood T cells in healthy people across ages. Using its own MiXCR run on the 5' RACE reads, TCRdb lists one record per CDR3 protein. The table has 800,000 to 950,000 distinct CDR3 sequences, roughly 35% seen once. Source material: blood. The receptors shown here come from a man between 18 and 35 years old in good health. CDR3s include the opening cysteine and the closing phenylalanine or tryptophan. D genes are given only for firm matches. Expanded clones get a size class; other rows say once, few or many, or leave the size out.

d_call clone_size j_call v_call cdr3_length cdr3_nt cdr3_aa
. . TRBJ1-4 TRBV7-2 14 TGTGCCAGCAGCCCAGACTCGAAGGACGAAAAACTGTTTTTT CASSPDSKDEKLFF
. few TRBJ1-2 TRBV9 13 TGTGCCAGCAGCGTAGTTGGTGCAGGGGGCTACACCTTC CASSVVGAGGYTF
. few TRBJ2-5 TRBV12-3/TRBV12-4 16 TGTGCCAGCAGTCTCGAACGGGGCAATTACGAGGAGACCCAGTACTTC CASSLERGNYEETQYF
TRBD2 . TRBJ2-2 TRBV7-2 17 TGTGCCAGCAGAAGATTTAGCGGGGCGGACCGGGCCGGGGAGCTGTTTTTT CASRRFSGADRAGELFF
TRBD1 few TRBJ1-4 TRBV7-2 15 TGTGCCAGTAAACAGGGGGGATTTTCTAATGAAAAACTGTTTTTT CASKQGGFSNEKLFF
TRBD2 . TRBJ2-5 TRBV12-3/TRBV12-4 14 TGTGCCAGCAGGAGACTAGCAGCTGGGGAGACCCAGTACTTC CASRRLAAGETQYF
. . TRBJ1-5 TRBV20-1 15 TGCAGCGCCACTACGCGGAGTATCCCGGATCAGCCCCAGCATTTT CSATTRSIPDQPQHF
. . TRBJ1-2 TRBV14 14 TGTGCCAGCAGCATGCCGACCAGGGGCTATGGCTACACCTTC CASSMPTRGYGYTF
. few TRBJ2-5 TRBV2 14 TGTGCCAGCAGTTCTGTCGACCTCCAAGAGACCCAGTACTTC CASSSVDLQETQYF
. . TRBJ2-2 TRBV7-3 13 TGTGCCAGCAGCCCGAACCTAGGCGGGGAGCTGTTTTTT CASSPNLGGELFF
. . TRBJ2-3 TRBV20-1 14 TGCAGTGCTACACCCCGATCTAGCACAGATACGCAGTATTTT CSATPRSSTDTQYF
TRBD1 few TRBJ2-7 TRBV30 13 TGTGCCGGAGGGACAGGGAGGTGGTACGAGCAGTACTTC CAGGTGRWYEQYF
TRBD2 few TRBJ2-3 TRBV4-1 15 TGCGCCAGCAGCCTAAATAGCGGGAGCACAGATACGCAGTATTTT CASSLNSGSTDTQYF
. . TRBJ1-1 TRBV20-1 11 TGCAGTTGTGCGGGGAACACTGAAGCTTTCTTT CSCAGNTEAFF
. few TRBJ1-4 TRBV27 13 TGTGCCAGCGCCCCGGCAGGGCGAGAAAAACTGTTTTTT CASAPAGREKLFF
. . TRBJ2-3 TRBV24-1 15 TGTGCCACCAGTGATTTGCGGGGAGCCACAGATACGCAGTATTTT CATSDLRGATDTQYF
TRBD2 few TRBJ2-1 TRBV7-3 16 TGTGCCAGCAGCACCTCACTAGCGGGGGGGGGAAATGAGCAGTTCTTC CASSTSLAGGGNEQFF
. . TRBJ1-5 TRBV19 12 TGTGCCAGTAGTATGGTAGATCAGCCCCAGCATTTT CASSMVDQPQHF